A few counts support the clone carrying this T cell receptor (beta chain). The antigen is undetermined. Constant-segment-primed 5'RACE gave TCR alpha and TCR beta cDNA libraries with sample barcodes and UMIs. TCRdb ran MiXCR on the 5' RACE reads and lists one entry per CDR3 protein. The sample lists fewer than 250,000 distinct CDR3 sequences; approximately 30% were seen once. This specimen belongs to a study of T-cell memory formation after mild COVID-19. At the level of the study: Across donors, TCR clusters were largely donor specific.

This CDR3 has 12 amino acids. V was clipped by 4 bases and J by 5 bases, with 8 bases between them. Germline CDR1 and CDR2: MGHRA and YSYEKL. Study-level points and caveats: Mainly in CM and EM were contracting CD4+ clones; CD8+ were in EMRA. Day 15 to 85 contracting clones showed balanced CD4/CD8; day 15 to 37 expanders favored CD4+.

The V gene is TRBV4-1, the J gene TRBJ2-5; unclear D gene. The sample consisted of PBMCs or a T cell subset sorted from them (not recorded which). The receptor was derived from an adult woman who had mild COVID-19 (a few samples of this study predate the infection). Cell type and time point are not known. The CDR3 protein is CASSPTGETQYF. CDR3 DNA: TGCGCCAGCAGCCCGACGGGCGAGACCCAGTACTTC.